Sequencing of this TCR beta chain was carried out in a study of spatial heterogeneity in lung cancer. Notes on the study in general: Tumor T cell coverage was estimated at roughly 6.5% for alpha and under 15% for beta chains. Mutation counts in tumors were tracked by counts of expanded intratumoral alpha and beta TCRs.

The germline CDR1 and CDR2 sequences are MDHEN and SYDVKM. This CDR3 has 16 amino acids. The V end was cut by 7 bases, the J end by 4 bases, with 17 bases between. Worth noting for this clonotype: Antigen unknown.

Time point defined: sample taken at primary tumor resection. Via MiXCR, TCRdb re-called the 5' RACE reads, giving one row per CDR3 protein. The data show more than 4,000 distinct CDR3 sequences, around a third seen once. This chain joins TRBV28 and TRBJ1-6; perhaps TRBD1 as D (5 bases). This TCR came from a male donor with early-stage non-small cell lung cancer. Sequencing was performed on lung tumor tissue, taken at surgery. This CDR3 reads CASKLAGTGYNSPLHF. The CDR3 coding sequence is TGTGCCAGCAAACTCGCAGGGACGGGATATAATTCACCCCTCCACTTT.